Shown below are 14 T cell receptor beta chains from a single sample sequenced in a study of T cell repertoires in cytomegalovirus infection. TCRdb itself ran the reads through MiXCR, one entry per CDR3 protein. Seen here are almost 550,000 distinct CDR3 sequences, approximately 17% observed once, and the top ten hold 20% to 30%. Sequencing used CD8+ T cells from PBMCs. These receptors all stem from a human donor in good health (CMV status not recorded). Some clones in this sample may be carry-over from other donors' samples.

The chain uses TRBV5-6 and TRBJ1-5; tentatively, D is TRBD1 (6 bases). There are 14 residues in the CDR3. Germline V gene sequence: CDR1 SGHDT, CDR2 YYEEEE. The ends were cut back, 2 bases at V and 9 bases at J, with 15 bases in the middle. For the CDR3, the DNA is TGTGCCAGCAGCTTTATGGGGGCCCCAGGGCCCCAGCATTTT. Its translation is CASSFMGAPGPQHF.

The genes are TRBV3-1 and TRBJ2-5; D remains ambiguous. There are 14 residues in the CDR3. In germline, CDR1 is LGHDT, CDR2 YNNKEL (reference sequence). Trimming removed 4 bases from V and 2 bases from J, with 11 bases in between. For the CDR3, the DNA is TGTGCCAGCAGCCCAAGAGACGGGCAAGAGACCCAGTACTTC. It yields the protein CASSPRDGQETQYF.

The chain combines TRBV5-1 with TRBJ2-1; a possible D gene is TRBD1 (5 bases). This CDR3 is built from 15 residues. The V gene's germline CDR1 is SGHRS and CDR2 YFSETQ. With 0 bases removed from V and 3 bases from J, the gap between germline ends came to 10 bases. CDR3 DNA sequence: TGCGCCAGCAGCTTGGACAGGCGACTCTACAATGAGCAGTTCTTC. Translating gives CASSLDRRLYNEQFF.

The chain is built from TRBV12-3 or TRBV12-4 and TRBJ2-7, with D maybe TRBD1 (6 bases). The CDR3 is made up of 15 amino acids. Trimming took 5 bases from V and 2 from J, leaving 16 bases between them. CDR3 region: CASSDPGQPTYEQYF. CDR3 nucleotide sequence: TGTGCCAGCAGTGACCCCGGACAGCCTACCTACGAGCAGTACTTC.

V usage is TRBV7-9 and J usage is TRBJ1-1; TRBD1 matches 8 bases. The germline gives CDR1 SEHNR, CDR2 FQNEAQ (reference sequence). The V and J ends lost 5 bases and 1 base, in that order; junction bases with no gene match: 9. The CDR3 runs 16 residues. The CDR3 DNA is TGTGCCAGCAGCCAACGACAGGGGTCTAGGAACACTGAAGCTTTCTTT. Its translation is CASSQRQGSRNTEAFF.

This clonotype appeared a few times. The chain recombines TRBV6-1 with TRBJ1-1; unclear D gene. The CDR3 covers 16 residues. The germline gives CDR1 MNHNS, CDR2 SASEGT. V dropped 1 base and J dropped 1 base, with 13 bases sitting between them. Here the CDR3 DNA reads TGTGCCAGCAGTGAAGAAAGGGCGCCGCCGAACACTGAAGCTTTCTTT. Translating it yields CASSEERAPPNTEAFF.

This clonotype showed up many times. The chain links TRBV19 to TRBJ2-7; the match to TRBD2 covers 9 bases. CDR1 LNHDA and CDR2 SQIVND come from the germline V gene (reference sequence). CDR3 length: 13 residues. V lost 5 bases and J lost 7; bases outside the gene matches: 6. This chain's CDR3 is CASSVGLAREQYF. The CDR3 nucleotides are TGTGCCAGTAGTGTGGGACTAGCAAGAGAGCAGTACTTC. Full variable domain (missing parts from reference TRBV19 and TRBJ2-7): DGGITQSPKYLFRKEGQNVTLSCEQNLNHDAMYWYRQDPGQGLRLIYYSQIVNDFQKGDIAEGYSVSREKKESFPLTVTSAQKNPTAFYLCASSVGLAREQYFGPGTRLTVT.

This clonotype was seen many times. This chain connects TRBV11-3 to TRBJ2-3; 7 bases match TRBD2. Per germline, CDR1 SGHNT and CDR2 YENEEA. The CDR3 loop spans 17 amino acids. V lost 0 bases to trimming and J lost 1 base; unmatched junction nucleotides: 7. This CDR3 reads CASSLEGRSGGTDTQYF. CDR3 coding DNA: TGTGCCAGCAGCTTAGAGGGGAGGAGCGGGGGCACAGATACGCAGTATTTT.

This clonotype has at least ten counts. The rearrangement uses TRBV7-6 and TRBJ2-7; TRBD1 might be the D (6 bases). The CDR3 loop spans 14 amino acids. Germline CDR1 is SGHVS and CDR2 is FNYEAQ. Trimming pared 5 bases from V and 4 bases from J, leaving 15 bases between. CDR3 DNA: TGTGCCAGCAGCCCAGGGGCCAGGTGGTACGAGCAGTACTTC. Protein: CASSPGARWYEQYF.

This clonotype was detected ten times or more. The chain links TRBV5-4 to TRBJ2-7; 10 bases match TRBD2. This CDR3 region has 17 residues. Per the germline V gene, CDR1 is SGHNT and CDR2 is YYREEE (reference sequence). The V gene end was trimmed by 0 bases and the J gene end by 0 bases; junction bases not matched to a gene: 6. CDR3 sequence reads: CASSLGLAGDLSYEQYF. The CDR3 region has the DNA TGTGCCAGCAGCTTGGGGCTAGCGGGGGACCTCTCCTACGAGCAGTACTTC.

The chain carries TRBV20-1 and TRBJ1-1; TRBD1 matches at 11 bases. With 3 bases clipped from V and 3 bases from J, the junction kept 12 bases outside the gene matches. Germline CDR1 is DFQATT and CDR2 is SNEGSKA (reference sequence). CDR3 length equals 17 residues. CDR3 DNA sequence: TGCAGTGCTAGGGGTGGCGGGACAGGGGGTCTGGACACTGAAGCTTTCTTT. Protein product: CSARGGGTGGLDTEAFF.

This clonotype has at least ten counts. For the CDR3, the DNA is TGTGCCAGCAGCGACAGGGTCTCCTACGAGCAGTACTTC. Amino acids: CASSDRVSYEQYF. This chain links TRBV27 with TRBJ2-7, with 7 bases aligning to TRBD1. Germline values: CDR1 MNHEY, CDR2 SMNVEV (reference sequence). The V gene end was trimmed by 6 bases and the J gene end by 0 bases; junction bases not matched to a gene: 2. This CDR3 region has 13 residues.

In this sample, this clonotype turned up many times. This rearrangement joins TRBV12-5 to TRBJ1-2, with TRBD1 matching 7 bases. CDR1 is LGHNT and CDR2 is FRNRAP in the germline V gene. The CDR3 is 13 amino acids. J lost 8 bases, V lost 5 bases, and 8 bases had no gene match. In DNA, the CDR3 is TGTGCTAGTGGTACCGGACAGGCGGGAGGCTACACCTTC. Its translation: CASGTGQAGGYTF.

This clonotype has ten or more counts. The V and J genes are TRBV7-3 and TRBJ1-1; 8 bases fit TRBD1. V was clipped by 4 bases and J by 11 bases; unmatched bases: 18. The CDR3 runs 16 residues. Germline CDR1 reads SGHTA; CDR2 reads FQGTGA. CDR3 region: CASSYSSGTGINGAFF. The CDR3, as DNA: TGTGCCAGCAGCTACTCCTCCGGGACAGGAATAAATGGGGCTTTCTTT.